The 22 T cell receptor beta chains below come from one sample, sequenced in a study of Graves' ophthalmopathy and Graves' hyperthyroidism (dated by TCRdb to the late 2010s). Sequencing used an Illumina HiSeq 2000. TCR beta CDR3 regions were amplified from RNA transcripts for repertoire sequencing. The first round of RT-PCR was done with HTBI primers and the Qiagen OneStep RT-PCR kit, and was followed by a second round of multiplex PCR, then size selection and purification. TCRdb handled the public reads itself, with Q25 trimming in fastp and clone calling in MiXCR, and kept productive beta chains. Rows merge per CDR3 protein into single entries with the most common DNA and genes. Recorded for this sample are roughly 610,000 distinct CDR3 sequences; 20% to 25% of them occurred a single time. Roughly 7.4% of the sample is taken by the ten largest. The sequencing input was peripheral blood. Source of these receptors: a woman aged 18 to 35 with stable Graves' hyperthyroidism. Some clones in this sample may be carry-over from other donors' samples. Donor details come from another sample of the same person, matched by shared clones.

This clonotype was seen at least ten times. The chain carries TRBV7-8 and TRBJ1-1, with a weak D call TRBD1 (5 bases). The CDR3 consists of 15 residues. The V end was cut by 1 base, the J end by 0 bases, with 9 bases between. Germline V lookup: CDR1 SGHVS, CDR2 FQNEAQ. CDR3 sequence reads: CASSLDRDLNTEAFF. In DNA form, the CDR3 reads TGTGCCAGCAGCTTAGATCGGGACCTGAACACTGAAGCTTTCTTT. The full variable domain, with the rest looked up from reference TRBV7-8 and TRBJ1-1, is GAGVSQSPRYKVAKRGQDVALRCDPISGHVSLFWYQQALGQGPEFLTYFQNEAQLDKSGLPSDRFFAERPEGSVSTLKIQRTQQEDSAVYLCASSLDRDLNTEAFFGQGTRLTVV.

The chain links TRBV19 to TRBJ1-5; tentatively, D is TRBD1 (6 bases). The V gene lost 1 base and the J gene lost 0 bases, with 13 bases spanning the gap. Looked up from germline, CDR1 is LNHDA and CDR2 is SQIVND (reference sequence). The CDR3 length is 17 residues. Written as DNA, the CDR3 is TGTGCCAGTAGTATAGGGGAGGGGGTCTATAGCAATCAGCCCCAGCATTTT. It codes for CASSIGEGVYSNQPQHF.

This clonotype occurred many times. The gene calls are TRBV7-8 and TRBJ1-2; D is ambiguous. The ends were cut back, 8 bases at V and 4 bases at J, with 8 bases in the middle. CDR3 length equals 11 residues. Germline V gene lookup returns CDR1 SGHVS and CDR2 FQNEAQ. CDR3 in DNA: TGTGCCAGCGGGGTAACCTATGGCTACACCTTC. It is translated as CASGVTYGYTF.

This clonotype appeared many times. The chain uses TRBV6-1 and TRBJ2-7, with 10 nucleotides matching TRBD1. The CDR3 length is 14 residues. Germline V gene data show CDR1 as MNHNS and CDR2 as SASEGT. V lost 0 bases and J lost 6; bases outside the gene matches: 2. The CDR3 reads CASSEAGDRGEQYF. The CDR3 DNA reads TGTGCCAGCAGTGAAGCAGGGGACAGGGGCGAGCAGTACTTC.

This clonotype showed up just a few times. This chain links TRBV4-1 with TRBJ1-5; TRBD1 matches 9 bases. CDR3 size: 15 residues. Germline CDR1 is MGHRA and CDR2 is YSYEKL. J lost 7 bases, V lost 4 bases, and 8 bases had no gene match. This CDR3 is CASSRPGQGGQPQHF. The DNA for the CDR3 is TGCGCCAGCAGCCGACCGGGACAGGGAGGCCAGCCCCAGCATTTT.

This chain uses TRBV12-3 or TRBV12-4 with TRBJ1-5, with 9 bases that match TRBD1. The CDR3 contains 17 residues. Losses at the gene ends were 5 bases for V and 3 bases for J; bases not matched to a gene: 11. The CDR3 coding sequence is TGTGCCAGCAGTATTTCCCCGGACAGGGGCTACAATCAGCCCCAGCATTTT. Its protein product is CASSISPDRGYNQPQHF.

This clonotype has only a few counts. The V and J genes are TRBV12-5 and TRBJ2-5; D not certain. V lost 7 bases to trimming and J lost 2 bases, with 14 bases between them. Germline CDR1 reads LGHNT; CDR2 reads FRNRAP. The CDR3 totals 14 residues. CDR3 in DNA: TGTGCTAGTGCCCTGGACGGACGTCAAGAGACCCAGTACTTC. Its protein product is CASALDGRQETQYF. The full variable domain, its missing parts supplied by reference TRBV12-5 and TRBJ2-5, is DARVTQTPRHKVTEMGQEVTMRCQPILGHNTVFWYRQTMMQGLELLAYFRNRAPLDDSGMPKDRFSAEMPDATLATLKIQPSEPRDSAVYFCASALDGRQETQYFGPGTRLLVL.

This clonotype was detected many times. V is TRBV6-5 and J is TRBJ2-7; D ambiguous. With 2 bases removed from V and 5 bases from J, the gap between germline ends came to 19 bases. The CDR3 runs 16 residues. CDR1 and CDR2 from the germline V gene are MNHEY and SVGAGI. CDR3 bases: TGTGCCAGCAGTTACGGAGATGCGCGGCAGGTCCACGAGCAGTACTTC. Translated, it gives CASSYGDARQVHEQYF.

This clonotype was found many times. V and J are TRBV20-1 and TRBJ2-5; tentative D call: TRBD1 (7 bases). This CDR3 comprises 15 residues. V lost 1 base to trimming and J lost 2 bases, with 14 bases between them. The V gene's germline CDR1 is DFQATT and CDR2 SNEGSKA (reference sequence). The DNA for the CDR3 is TGCAGTGCTAGAGTACCGGGGGACAGTCAAGAGACCCAGTACTTC. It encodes CSARVPGDSQETQYF.

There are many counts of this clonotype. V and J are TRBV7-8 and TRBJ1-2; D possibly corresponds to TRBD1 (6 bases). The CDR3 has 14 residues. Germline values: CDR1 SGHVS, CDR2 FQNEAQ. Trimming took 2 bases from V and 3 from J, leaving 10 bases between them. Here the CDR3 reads CASSLNAGDYGYTF. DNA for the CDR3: TGTGCCAGCAGCTTAAATGCAGGGGACTATGGCTACACCTTC.

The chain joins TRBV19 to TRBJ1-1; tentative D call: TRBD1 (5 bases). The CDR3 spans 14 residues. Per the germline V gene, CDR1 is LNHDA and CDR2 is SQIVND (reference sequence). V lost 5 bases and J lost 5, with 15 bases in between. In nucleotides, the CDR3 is TGTGCCAGTAGTTCACCGGCCTGGGGGACTGAAGCTTTCTTT. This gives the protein CASSSPAWGTEAFF.

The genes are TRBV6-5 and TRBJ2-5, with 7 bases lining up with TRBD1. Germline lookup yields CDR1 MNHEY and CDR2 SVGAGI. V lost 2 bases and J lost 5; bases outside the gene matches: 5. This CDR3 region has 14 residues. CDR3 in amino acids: CASSYEQGKETQYF. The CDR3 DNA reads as TGTGCCAGCAGTTACGAACAGGGGAAGGAGACCCAGTACTTC.

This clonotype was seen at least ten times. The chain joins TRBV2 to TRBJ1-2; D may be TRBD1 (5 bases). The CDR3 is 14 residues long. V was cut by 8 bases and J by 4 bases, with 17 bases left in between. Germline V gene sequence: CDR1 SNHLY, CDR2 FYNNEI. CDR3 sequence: CASERGRRGYGYTF. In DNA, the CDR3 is TGTGCCAGCGAGAGGGGAAGGAGAGGCTATGGCTACACCTTC. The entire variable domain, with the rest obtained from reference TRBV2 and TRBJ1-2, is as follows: EPEVTQTPSHQVTQMGQEVILRCVPISNHLYFYWYRQILGQKVEFLVSFYNNEISEKSEIFDDQFSVERPDGSNFTLKIRSTKLEDSAMYFCASERGRRGYGYTFGSGTRLTVV.

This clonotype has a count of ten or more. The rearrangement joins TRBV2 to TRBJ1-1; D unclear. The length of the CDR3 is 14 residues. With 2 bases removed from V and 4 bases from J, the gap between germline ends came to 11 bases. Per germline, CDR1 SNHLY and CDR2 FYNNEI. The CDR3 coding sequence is TGTGCCAGCAGTGAACAAGGGTTGGCCACTGAAGCTTTCTTT. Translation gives CASSEQGLATEAFF. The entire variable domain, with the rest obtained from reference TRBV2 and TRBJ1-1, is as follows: EPEVTQTPSHQVTQMGQEVILRCVPISNHLYFYWYRQILGQKVEFLVSFYNNEISEKSEIFDDQFSVERPDGSNFTLKIRSTKLEDSAMYFCASSEQGLATEAFFGQGTRLTVV.

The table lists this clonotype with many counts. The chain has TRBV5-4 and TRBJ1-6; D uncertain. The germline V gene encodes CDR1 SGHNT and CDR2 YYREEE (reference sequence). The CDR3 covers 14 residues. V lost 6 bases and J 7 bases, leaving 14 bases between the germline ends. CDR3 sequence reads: CASNSPAENSPLHF. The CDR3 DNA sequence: TGTGCCAGCAACTCCCCGGCGGAAAATTCACCCCTCCACTTT.

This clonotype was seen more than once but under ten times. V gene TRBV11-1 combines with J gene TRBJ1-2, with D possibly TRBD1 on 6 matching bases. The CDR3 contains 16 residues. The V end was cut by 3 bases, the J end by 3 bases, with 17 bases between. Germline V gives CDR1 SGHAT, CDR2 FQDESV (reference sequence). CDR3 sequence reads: CASSLTGTPSDYGYTF. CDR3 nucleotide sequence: TGTGCCAGCAGCTTGACGGGGACACCAAGCGACTATGGCTACACCTTC. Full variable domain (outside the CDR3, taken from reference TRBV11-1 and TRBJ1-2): EAEVAQSPRYKITEKSQAVAFWCDPISGHATLYWYRQILGQGPELLVQFQDESVVDDSQLPKDRFSAERLKGVDSTLKIQPAELGDSAMYLCASSLTGTPSDYGYTFGSGTRLTVV.

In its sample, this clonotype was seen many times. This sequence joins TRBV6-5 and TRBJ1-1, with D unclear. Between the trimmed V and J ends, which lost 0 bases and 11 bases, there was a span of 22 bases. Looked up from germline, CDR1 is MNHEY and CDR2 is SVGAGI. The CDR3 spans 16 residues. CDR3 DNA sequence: TGTGCCAGCAGTTACTCAATGAGGAGCGGAGTTTTAAGTGCTTTCTTT. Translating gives CASSYSMRSGVLSAFF.

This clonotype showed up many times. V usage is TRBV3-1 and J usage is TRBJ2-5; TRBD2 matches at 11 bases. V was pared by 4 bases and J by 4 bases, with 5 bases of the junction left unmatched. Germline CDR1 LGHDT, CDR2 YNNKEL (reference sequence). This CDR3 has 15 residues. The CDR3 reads CASSLLTSGIETQYF. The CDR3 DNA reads TGTGCCAGCAGCCTATTGACTAGCGGGATAGAGACCCAGTACTTC.

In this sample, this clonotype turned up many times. The CDR3 DNA is TGCAGTGCTAGTCTCGGGGGGACGGGCATTCAGTACTTC. Translation gives CSASLGGTGIQYF. This chain joins TRBV20-1 and TRBJ2-4, with 7 bases identical to TRBD2. Germline loops: CDR1 DFQATT, CDR2 SNEGSKA (reference sequence). The CDR3 runs 13 residues. V dropped 3 bases and J dropped 9; count of bases not matched to a gene: 8.

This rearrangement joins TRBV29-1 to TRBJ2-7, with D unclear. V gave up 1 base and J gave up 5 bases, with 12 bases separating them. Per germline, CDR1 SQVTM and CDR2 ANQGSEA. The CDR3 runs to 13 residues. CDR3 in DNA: TGCAGCGTTGAAGTGTTACCGCCCCACGAGCAGTACTTC. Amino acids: CSVEVLPPHEQYF.

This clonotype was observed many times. The CDR3 is CASSQGTAGESLETQYF. CDR3 DNA: TGCGCCAGCAGCCAAGGAACAGCGGGGGAATCCTTAGAGACCCAGTACTTC. The V gene is TRBV4-3, the J gene TRBJ2-5; 8 positions match TRBD2. In germline, CDR1 is LGHNA, CDR2 YSLEER. This CDR3 contains 17 residues. The V segment lost 1 base and the J segment 4 bases; nucleotides outside the gene matches: 11.

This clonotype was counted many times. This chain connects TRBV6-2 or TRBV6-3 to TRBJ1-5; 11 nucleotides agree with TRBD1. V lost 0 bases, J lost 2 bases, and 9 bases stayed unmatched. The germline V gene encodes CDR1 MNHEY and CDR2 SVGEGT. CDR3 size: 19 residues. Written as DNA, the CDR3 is TGTGCCAGCAGTTACTCGGCCGGGACAGGGGGAGTTGGCAATCAGCCCCAGCATTTT. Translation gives CASSYSAGTGGVGNQPQHF.